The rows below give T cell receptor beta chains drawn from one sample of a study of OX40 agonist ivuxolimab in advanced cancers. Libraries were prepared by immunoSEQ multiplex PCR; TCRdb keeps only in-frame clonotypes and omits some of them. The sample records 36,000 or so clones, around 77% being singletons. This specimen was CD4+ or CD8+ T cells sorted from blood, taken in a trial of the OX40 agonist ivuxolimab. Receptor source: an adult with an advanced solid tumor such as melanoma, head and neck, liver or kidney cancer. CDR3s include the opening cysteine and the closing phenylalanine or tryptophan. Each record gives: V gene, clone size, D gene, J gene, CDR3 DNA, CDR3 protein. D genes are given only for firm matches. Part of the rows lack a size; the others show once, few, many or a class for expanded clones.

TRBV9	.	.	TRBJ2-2	TGTGCCAGCAGCCAAGGGGGAGGGGCCGGGGAGCTGTTTTTT	CASSQGGGAGELFF
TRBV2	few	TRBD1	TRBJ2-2	TGTGCCAGCAGGCCAGGGGGCTCGAACACCGGGGAGCTGTTTTTT	CASRPGGSNTGELFF
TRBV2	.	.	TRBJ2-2	TGTGCCAGCAGTGTCGACAGGAACACCGGGGAGCTGTTTTTT	CASSVDRNTGELFF
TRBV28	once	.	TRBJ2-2	TGTGCCAGCTCCCTCAGCCTAGAGAACACCGGGGAGCTGTTTTTT	CASSLSLENTGELFF
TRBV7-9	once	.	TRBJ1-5	TGTGCCAGCAGCTTAGGACCAGGACAGCCCCAGCATTTT	CASSLGPGQPQHF
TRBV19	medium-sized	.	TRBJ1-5	TGTGCCAGTAGTACAATACCCGGGCCGCACAATCAGCCCCAGCATTTT	CASSTIPGPHNQPQHF
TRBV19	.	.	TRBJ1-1	TGTGCCAGTAGTATTATGAACGGGGACACTGAAGCTTTCTTT	CASSIMNGDTEAFF
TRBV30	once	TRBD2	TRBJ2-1	TGTGCCTGGAGCCGGGGACTAGCGTTGTCTGAGCAGTTCTTC	CAWSRGLALSEQFF
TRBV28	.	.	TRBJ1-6	TGTGCCAGCAGTTTTGAGGGGGGTAATTCACCCCTCCACTTT	CASSFEGGNSPLHF
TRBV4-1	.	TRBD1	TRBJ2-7	TGCGCCAGCAGCCAAGCAGGGGGCTTCTACGAGCAGTACTTC	CASSQAGGFYEQYF
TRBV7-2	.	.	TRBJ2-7	TGTGCCAGCAGCTTAGTAGGGGCTGCGTTAGACGAGCAGTACTTC	CASSLVGAALDEQYF
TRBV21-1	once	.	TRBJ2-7	TGTGCCAGCAGCAAAGCGGGACACAAATCCCAATACGAGCAGTACTTC	CASSKAGHKSQYEQYF
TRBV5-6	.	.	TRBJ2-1	TGTGCCAGCAGCTCTTCGACGGGCCTCTCCTACAATGAGCAGTTCTTC	CASSSSTGLSYNEQFF
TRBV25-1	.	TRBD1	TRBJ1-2	TGTGCCAGCAGTGAATTTGGACAGGGAAATTACGGCTACACCTTC	CASSEFGQGNYGYTF
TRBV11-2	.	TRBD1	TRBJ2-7	TGTGCCAGCAGCATAGGGACAGGGGCCTACGAGCAGTACTTC	CASSIGTGAYEQYF
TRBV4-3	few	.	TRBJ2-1	TGCGCCAGCAGCCCCGGGAGCCTTGACAGTAACAATGAGCAGTTCTTC	CASSPGSLDSNNEQFF
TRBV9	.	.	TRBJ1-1	TGTGCCAGCAGCCCGACCTACCGGGCGACTGAAGCTTTCTTT	CASSPTYRATEAFF
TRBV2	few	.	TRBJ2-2	TGTGCCAGCACGGGGGGCTACGGGGAGCTGTTTTTT	CASTGGYGELFF
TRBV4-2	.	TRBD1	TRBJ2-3	TGTGCCAGCAGCCAGGACAGGGACACAGATACGCAGTATTTT	CASSQDRDTDTQYF
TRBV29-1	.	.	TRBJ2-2	TGCAGCGTGCCGGCGAACGGGGAGCTGTTTTTT	CSVPANGELFF
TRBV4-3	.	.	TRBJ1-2	TGCGCCAGCAGCCAAGAGATCGAGTCGCGGCCTTATGGCTACACCTTC	CASSQEIESRPYGYTF
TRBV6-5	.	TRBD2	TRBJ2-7	TGTGCCAGCAGACTAGCGGGAGCTTCCTACGAGCAGTACTTC	CASRLAGASYEQYF
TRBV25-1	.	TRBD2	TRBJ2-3	TGTGCCAGCAGTGTTAGCGGGGGGAGCACAGATACGCAGTATTTT	CASSVSGGSTDTQYF
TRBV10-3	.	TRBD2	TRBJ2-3	TGTGCCACCGGACTAGTATCAGCAGATACGCAGTATTTT	CATGLVSADTQYF
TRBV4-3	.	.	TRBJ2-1	TGCGCCAGCAGCCTCCTTCGGGGACCCTACAATGAGCAGTTCTTC	CASSLLRGPYNEQFF
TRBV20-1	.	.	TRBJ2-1	TGCAGTGCTACAGACAATGAGCAGTTCTTC	CSATDNEQFF
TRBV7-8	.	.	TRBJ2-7	TGTGCCAGCAGCTCGACTAATGAGTGGTACGAGCAGTACTTC	CASSSTNEWYEQYF
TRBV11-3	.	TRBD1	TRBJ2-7	TGTGCCAGCAGCCGACGGGACAGCCCCTACGAGCAGTACTTC	CASSRRDSPYEQYF
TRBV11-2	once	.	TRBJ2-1	TGTGCCAGCACCACAACTGGGGGGTTTTATGAGCAGTTCTTC	CASTTTGGFYEQFF